Listed here is a single T cell receptor beta chain. Its antigen remains unidentified. The same CDR3 also results from other DNA sequences found in this sample. The test was conducted at deep level. Here immunoSEQ multiplex PCR was the method, and the copy in TCRdb shows in-frame clones only, minus some. This table holds some 500,000 clones, about 96% found once. The data were taken from a study of shared clonotypes between healthy human individuals. Notes on the study in general: Four donors shared roughly 5% of their naive CD4 clonotypes. Naive subsets tended to show greater estimated richness than memory subsets.

A CD45RA+ naive subset and a CD45RA-negative memory subset were split from CD4+ cells. The sequenced sample was naive CD4+ T cells sorted from blood. Subset indicated: CD45RA+ positively selected. The source of this sequence is a woman in her 30s in good health.

The CDR3 is CASSEAGYEQYF. The CDR3 DNA reads TGTGCCAGCAGTGAAGCGGGTTACGAGCAGTACTTC. This chain joins TRBV6-1 and TRBJ2-7; no clear D gene. The CDR3 consists of 12 residues. Looked up from germline, CDR1 is MNHNS and CDR2 is SASEGT. Trimming removed 0 bases from V and 4 bases from J, with 4 bases in between.